The present T cell receptor (beta chain) was sequenced within a study of blood T cell repertoires in COVID-19. On the study more broadly: The samples span acute and convalescent COVID-19 from the United States, Italy and Spain.

Germline trimming cut 3 bases from V and 10 bases from J; bases unmatched to any gene: 5. The CDR3 length is 14 residues. CDR1 is LGHNA and CDR2 is YSLEER in the germline V gene. Original analysis: Reference gene primer amplification in the assay estimated nucleated cell counts. Generated by immunoSEQ multiplex PCR, the TCRdb table keeps only in-frame clones and is missing some. The V and J calls and clone size were taken over from that table, and D and trimming were inferred from the DNA. The table shows more than 130,000 clones, with under 85% occurring only once. The V call is TRBV4-3, the J call TRBJ1-6, with 8 bases aligning to TRBD1. The clonotype comes from a woman older than 75 in a cohort sampled during active or convalescent COVID-19. Sequenced input: peripheral blood. The DNA for the CDR3 is TGCGCCAGCAGCCACCAGGGGGCTAACTCACCCCTCCACTTT. Its protein is CASSHQGANSPLHF.